This T cell receptor (beta chain) was obtained from a study of regulatory T cells in long-lasting Graves disease. Study observations and caveats: Segments TRBV28, TRBJ1-2 and TRBJ2-5 showed preferential usage in persistent disease.

CDR1 SGHVS and CDR2 FQNEAQ come from the germline V gene. CDR3 size: 17 residues. Trimming at V came to 2 bases and at J to 0 bases, leaving 9 bases not matched to a gene. CDR3 regions were amplified by Arm-PCR using iRepertoire HTBI primers to build TCR beta libraries. TCRdb redid the calling of the multiplex PCR reads with MiXCR, one entry per CDR3 protein. The sample gives 350,000 to 450,000 distinct CDR3 sequences, approximately 25% of which show up once; approximately 27% is in the top ten. This clonotype was seen a few times. The target antigen is unknown. With a much larger clone just one base away, this may be a read error. Time point described: persistent/refractory GD, antithyroid drugs over 5 years with positive TRAb. Extracted PBMC RNA gave rise to the TCR library. A blood draw put about 9 milliliters of peripheral blood into EDTA tubes.

The specimen was peripheral blood mononuclear cells (PBMCs), collected when the disease was refractory, from a patient treated with antithyroid drugs. The source of this sequence is a woman aged 40 to 50 with Graves disease. V gene TRBV7-8 combines with J gene TRBJ2-5; 7 positions agree with TRBD2. The CDR3 protein is CASSLLQAGSYQETQYF. The CDR3 nucleotides are TGTGCCAGCAGCTTATTGCAAGCGGGATCGTACCAAGAGACCCAGTACTTC.